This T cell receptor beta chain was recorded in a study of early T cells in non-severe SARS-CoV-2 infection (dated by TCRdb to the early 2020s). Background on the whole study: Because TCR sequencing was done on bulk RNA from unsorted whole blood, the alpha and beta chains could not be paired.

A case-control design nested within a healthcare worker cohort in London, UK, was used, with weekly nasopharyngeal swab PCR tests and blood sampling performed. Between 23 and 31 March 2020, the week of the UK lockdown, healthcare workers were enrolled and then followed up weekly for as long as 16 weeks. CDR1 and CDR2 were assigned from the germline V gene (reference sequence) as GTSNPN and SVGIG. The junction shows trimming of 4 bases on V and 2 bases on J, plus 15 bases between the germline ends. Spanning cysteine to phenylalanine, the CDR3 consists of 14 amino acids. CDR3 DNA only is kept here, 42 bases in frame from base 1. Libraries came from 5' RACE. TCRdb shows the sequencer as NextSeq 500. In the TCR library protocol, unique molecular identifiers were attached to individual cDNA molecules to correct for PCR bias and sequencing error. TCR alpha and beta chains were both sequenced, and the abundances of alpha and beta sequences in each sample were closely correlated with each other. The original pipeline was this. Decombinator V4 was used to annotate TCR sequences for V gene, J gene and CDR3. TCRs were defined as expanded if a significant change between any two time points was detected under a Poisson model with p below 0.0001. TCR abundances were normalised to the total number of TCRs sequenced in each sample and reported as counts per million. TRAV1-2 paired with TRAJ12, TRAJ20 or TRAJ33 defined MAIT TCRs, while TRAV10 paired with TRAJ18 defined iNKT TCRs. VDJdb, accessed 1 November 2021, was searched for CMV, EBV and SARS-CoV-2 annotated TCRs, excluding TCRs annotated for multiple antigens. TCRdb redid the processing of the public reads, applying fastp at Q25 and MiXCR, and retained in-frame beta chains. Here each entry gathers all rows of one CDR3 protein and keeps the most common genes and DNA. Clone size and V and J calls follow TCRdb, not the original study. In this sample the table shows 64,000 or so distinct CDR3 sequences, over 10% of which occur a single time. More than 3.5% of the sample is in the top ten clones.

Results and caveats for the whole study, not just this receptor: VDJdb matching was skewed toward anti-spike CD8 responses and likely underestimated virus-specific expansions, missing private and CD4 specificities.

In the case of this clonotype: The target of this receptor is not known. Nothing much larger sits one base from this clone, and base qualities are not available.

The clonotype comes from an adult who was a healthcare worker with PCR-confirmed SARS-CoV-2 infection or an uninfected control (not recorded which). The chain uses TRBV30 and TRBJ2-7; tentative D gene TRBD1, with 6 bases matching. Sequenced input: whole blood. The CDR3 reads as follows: CAWTGTGSPYEQYF. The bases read TGTGCCTGGACGGGAACAGGGAGCCCCTACGAGCAGTACTTC. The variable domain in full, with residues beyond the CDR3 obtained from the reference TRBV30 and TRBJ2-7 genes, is SQTIHQWPATLVQPVGSPLSLECTVEGTSNPNLYWYRQAAGRGLQLLFYSVGIGQISSEVPQNLSASRPQDRQFILSSKKLLLSDSGFYLCAWTGTGSPYEQYFGPGTRLTVT.